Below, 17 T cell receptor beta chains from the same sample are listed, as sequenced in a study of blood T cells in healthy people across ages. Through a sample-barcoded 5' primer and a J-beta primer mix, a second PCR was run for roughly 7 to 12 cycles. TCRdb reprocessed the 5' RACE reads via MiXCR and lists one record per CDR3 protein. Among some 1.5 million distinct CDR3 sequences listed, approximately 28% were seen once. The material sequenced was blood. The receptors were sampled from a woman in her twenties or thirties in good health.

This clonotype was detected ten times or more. Here the CDR3 reads CSGRPPTVAKNIQYF. The CDR3 coding sequence is TGCAGTGGGCGCCCCCCGACAGTAGCCAAAAACATTCAGTACTTC. The chain uses TRBV20-1 and TRBJ2-4; weak D call: TRBD1 (5 bases). The CDR3 length is 15 residues. With 7 bases removed from V and 0 bases from J, the gap between germline ends came to 16 bases. The V gene's germline CDR1 is DFQATT and CDR2 SNEGSKA (reference sequence).

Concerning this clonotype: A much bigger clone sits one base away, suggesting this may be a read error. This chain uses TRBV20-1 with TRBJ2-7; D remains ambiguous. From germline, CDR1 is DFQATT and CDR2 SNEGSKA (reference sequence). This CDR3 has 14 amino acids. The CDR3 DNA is TGCAGTGCTAGAGATTTACTCCGTTCCTACGTGCAGTACTTC. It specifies CSARDLLRSYVQYF.

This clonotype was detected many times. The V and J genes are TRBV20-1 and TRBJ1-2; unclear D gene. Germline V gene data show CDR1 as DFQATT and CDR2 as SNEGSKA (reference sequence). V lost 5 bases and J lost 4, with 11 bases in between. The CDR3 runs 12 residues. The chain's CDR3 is CSALQDFYGYTF. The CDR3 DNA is TGCAGTGCTTTACAAGATTTCTATGGCTACACCTTC.

This CDR3 reads CASSKVGLAKQFF. CDR3 coding DNA: TGTGCCAGCAGCAAAGTGGGACTAGCCAAGCAGTTCTTC. The chain recombines TRBV12-3 or TRBV12-4 with TRBJ2-1; TRBD2 matches 9 bases. CDR3 length: 13 amino acids. The V and J ends lost 6 bases and 11 bases, in that order; junction bases with no gene match: 8.

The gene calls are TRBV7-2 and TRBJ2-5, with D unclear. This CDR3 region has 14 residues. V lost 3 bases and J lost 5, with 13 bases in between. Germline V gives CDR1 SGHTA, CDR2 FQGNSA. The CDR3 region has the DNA TGTGCCAGCAGCTTTCCAGCGAGGTTGGAGACCCAGTACTTC. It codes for CASSFPARLETQYF.

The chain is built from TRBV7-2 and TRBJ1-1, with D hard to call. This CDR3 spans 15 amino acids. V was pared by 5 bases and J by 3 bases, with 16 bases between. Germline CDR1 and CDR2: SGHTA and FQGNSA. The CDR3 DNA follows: TGTGCCAGCAGCCCTAGCCGGCAGTCTCACACTGAAGCTTTCTTT. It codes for CASSPSRQSHTEAFF.

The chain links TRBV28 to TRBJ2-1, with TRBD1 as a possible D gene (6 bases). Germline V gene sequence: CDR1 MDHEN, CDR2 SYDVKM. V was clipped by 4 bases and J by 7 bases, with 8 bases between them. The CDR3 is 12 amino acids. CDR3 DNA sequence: TGTGCCAGCAGTTGGGGGCCGAATGAGCAGTTCTTC. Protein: CASSWGPNEQFF.

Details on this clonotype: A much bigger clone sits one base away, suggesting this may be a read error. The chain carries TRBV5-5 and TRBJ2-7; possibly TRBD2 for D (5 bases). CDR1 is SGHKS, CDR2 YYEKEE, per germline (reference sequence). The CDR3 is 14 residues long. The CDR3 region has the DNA TGTGTCAGCAGCAGCTTCGTGGGAGTCTACGAGCAGTACTTC. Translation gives CVSSSFVGVYEQYF.

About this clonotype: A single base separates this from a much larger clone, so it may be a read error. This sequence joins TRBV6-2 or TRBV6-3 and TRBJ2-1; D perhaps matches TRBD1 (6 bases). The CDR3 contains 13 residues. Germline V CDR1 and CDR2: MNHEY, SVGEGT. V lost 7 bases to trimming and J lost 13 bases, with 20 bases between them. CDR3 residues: CASTDTGRDPQFF. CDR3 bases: TGTGCCAGCACCGATACAGGGCGAGACCCCCAGTTCTTC.

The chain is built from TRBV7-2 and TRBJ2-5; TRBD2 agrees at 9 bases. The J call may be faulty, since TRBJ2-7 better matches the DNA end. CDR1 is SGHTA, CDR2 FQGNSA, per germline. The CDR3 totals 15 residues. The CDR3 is CASSLRSGRTVEQYF. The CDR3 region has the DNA TGTGCCAGCAGCTTAAGGAGCGGGAGGACCGTCGAGCAGTACTTC.

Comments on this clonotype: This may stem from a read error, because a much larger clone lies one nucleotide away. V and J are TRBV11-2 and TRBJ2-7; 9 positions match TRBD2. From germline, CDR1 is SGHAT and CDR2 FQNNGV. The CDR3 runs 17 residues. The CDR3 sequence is CASSRRLAEDVPYERYF. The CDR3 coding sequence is TGTGCCAGCAGCAGACGACTAGCGGAAGACGTACCCTACGAGCGGTACTTC.

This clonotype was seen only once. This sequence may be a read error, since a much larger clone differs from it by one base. The CDR3 sequence: CASTPGLGRENIQYF. The CDR3 coding sequence is TGTGCCAGCACTCCCGGCCTAGGGCGAGAAAACATTCAGTACTTC. The rearrangement links TRBV12-3 or TRBV12-4 to TRBJ2-4; the D is unclear. The length of the CDR3 is 15 residues. V was clipped by 7 bases and J by 5 bases, with 18 bases between them.

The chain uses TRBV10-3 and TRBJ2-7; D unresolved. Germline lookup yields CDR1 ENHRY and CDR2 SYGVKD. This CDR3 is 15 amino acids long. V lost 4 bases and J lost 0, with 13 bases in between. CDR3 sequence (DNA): TGTGCCATCAGTGGATCTGTGTTGGGCTCCTACGAGCAGTACTTC. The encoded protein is CAISGSVLGSYEQYF.

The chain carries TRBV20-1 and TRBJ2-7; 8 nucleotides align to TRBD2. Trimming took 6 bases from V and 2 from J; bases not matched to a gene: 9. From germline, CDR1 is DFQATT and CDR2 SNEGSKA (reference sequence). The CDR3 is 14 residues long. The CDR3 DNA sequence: TGCAGTGCGGAACCGGGACTAGGGACCTACGAGCAGTACTTC. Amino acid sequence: CSAEPGLGTYEQYF.

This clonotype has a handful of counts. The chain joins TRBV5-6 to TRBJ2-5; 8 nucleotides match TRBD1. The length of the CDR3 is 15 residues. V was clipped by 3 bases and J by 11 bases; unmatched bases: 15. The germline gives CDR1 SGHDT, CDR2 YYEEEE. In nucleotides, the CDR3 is TGTGCCAGCAGCTCCAGAACAGGGGGAGGACATGAGCAGTACTTC. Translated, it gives CASSSRTGGGHEQYF.

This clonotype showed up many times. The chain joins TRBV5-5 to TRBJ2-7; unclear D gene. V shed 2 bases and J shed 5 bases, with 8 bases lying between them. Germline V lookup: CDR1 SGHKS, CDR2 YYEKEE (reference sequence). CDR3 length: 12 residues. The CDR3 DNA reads TGTGCCAGCAGCTTATCGCAAAACGAGCAGTACTTC. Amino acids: CASSLSQNEQYF.

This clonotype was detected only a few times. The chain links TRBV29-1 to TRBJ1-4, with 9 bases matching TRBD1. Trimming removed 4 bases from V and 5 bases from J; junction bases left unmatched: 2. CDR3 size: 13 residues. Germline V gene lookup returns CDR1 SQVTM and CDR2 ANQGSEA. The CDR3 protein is CSVAGQGNEKLFF. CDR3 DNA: TGCAGCGTTGCTGGACAGGGGAATGAAAAACTGTTTTTT.